One sample yielded the 16 T cell receptor beta chains listed below, sequenced in a study of cytomegalovirus exposure and HLA in healthy donors. Researchers ran the PCR with 60 Vbeta and 13 Jbeta primers. Here immunoSEQ multiplex PCR was the method, and the copy in TCRdb shows in-frame clones only, minus some. Its table records about 88,000 clones. Sample: PBMCs. The receptor source for this set is a girl between 5 and 17 years old in good health and CMV-seropositive.

This chain links TRBV12-5 with TRBJ2-5; 9 bases fit TRBD2. The germline V gene has CDR1 LGHNT and CDR2 FRNRAP. The CDR3 spans 16 residues. V lost 4 bases and J lost 2; bases outside the gene matches: 8. CDR3 protein: CASGSTRGGGQETQYF. The CDR3, as DNA: TGTGCTAGTGGTTCGACCCGCGGGGGGGGGCAAGAGACCCAGTACTTC.

The V gene is TRBV5-4, the J gene TRBJ2-7, with D possibly matching TRBD1 (5 bases). Trimming removed 0 bases from V and 4 bases from J, with 14 bases in between. This CDR3 has 15 amino acids. From germline, CDR1 is SGHNT and CDR2 YYREEE (reference sequence). CDR3 nucleotides: TGTGCCAGCAGCTTGGCTGCAGGGCAGCCGTACGAGCAGTACGTC. Its protein product is CASSLAAGQPYEQYV.

The chain carries TRBV19 and TRBJ2-3; 10 bases are shared with TRBD2. Germline values: CDR1 LNHDA, CDR2 SQIVND (reference sequence). This CDR3 contains 14 residues. V shed 8 bases, J shed 0 bases, and the junction held 2 bases outside the gene matches. CDR3 bases: TGTGCCAGTCAACTAGCGGGGAGCACAGATACGCAGTATTTT. It specifies CASQLAGSTDTQYF.

The chain uses TRBV7-9 and TRBJ1-1, with a possible D match to TRBD1 (5 bases). This CDR3 spans 12 amino acids. With 3 bases removed from V and 11 bases from J, the gap between germline ends came to 13 bases. In germline, CDR1 is SEHNR, CDR2 FQNEAQ (reference sequence). DNA for the CDR3: TGTGCCAGCAGCTTCGGGCGGGAGGGGGCTTTCTTT. It yields the protein CASSFGREGAFF.

The rearrangement links TRBV19 to TRBJ2-7, with D perhaps matching TRBD2 (7 bases). V shed 8 bases and J shed 2 bases, with 16 bases lying between them. Germline CDR1 LNHDA, CDR2 SQIVND (reference sequence). This CDR3 is 14 amino acids long. Here the CDR3 reads CASGGGGPAYEQYF. As DNA, the CDR3 is TGTGCCAGTGGAGGGGGGGGACCAGCCTACGAGCAGTACTTC.

The chain has TRBV9 and TRBJ1-5; 9 bases fit TRBD1. Germline V CDR1 and CDR2: SGDLS, YYNGEE. This CDR3 region has 14 residues. J gave up 5 bases and V 4 bases, and 4 bases lay outside the gene matches. As DNA, the CDR3 is TGTGCCAGCAGCTCTGGGACAGGGTATCAGCCCCAGCATTTT. Protein: CASSSGTGYQPQHF.

The chain carries TRBV4-1 and TRBJ2-7, with a possible D match to TRBD1 (6 bases). The CDR3 is 17 residues long. V was shortened by 1 base and J by 6 bases, with 22 bases between the two germline ends. CDR1 and CDR2 from the germline V gene are MGHRA and YSYEKL. CDR3: CASSQGGQGRFVPEQYF. CDR3 DNA: TGCGCCAGCAGCCAAGGGGGTCAGGGGCGCTTTGTTCCCGAGCAGTACTTC.

This chain joins TRBV4-3 and TRBJ1-2, with 10 positions matching TRBD1. V lost 4 bases to trimming and J lost 3 bases; unmatched junction nucleotides: 14. This CDR3 has 18 amino acids. CDR1 is LGHNA, CDR2 YSLEER, per germline. The CDR3: CASSLASGTGAAYYGYTF. The CDR3 region has the DNA TGCGCCAGCAGCCTGGCTTCCGGGACAGGGGCCGCTTACTATGGCTACACCTTC.

The chain employs TRBV4-3 and TRBJ2-3, with 11 bases that match TRBD1. The CDR3 is made up of 16 amino acids. From germline, CDR1 is LGHNA and CDR2 YSLEER. V shed 0 bases and J 7 bases; nucleotides not matched to a gene: 6. CDR3 loop: CASSQESGTGGNTQYF. CDR3 in DNA: TGCGCCAGCAGCCAAGAATCCGGGACAGGGGGGAATACGCAGTATTTT.

The CDR3 reads CASRDRQGEKLFF. The CDR3 DNA sequence: TGTGCCAGCAGGGACAGACAAGGTGAAAAACTGTTTTTT. The chain combines TRBV6-1 with TRBJ1-4, with a possible D match to TRBD1 (6 bases). The CDR3 extends over 13 amino acids. The V end lost 6 bases, the J end lost 7 bases, and 12 bases lay between the germline ends. From germline, CDR1 is MNHNS and CDR2 SASEGT.

The chain is built from TRBV11-2 and TRBJ1-1; 8 positions match TRBD1. The germline V gene encodes CDR1 SGHAT and CDR2 FQNNGV. The CDR3 loop spans 15 amino acids. Trimming removed 3 bases from V and 4 bases from J; junction bases left unmatched: 7. CDR3 bases: TGTGCCAGCAGCTTTAGACAGGGGATGGGCACTGAAGCTTTCTTT. This sequence encodes CASSFRQGMGTEAFF. Full variable domain (missing parts from reference TRBV11-2 and TRBJ1-1): EAGVAQSPRYKIIEKRQSVAFWCNPISGHATLYWYQQILGQGPKLLIQFQNNGVVDDSQLPKDRFSAERLKGVDSTLKIQPAKLEDSAVYLCASSFRQGMGTEAFFGQGTRLTVV.

The V call is TRBV25-1, the J call TRBJ2-5, with TRBD1 matching 8 bases. The end of the DNA fits TRBJ2-7 better, so the J call may be wrong. Germline CDR1 MGHDK, CDR2 SYGVNS. The CDR3 contains 14 residues. CDR3 sequence: CASSDRQGSYEQYF. The CDR3 DNA is TGTGCCAGCAGTGACCGACAGGGGAGTTACGAGCAGTACTTC.

Concerning this clone itself: A read error may account for a junction end that differs from germline. The chain employs TRBV7-9 and TRBJ1-3; D gene ambiguous. Germline V CDR1 and CDR2: SEHNR, FQNEAQ (reference sequence). The CDR3 consists of 13 residues. The DNA for the CDR3 is TGTGCCAGCAGCGACGGGTCTGAAAACACCATATATTTT. Protein sequence: CASSDGSENTIYF. The full variable domain, its missing parts supplied by reference TRBV7-9 and TRBJ1-3, is DTGVSQNPRHKITKRGQNVTFRCDPISEHNRLYWYRQTLGQGPEFLTYFQNEAQLEKSRLLSDRFSAERPKGSFSTLEIQRTEQGDSAMYLCASSDGSENTIYFGEGSWLTVV.

V is TRBV13 and J is TRBJ1-6, with 7 bases lining up with TRBD1. Trimming took 1 base from V and 7 from J; bases not matched to a gene: 13. Germline CDR1 reads PRHDT; CDR2 reads FYEKMQ (reference sequence). This CDR3 contains 18 residues. The CDR3 sequence is CASSLEGHQARGNSPLHF. The CDR3, as DNA: TGTGCCAGCAGCTTAGAAGGGCACCAAGCCAGGGGGAATTCACCCCTCCACTTT.

The rearrangement joins TRBV5-1 to TRBJ2-7; no clear D gene. The ends were cut back, 4 bases at V and 6 bases at J, with 11 bases in the middle. CDR3 size: 12 residues. CDR1 SGHRS and CDR2 YFSETQ come from the germline V gene. CDR3 nucleotide sequence: TGCGCCAGCAGCCCTCTAGGATCCGAGCAGTACTTC. Its protein is CASSPLGSEQYF.

This rearrangement joins TRBV18 to TRBJ1-1, with TRBD1 matching 9 bases. This CDR3 is 15 amino acids long. Germline V CDR1 and CDR2: KGHSH, LQKENI. Trimming at V came to 4 bases and at J to 4 bases, leaving 7 bases not matched to a gene. The CDR3 bases are TGTGCCAGCTCACTAAACAGGGGGCTGGGCACTGAAGCTTTCTTT. Residues: CASSLNRGLGTEAFF.